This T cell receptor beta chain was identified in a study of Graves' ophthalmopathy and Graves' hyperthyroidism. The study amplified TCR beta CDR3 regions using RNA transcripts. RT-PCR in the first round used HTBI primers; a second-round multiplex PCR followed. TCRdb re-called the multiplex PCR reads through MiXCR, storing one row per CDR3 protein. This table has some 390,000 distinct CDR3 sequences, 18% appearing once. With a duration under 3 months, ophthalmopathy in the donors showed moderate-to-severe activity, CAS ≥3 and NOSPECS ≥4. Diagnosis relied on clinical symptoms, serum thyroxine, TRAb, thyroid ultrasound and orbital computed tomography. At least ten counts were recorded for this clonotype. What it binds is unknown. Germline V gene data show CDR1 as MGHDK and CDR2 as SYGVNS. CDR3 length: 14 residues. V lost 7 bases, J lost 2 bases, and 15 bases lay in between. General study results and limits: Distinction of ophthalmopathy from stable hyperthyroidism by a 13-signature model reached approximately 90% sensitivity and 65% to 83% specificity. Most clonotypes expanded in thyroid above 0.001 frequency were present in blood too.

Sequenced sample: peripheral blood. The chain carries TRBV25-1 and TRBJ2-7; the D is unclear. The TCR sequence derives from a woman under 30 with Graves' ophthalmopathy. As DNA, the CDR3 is TGTGCCAGCACCGCATGGACGGAACCCTACGAGCAGTACTTC. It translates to CASTAWTEPYEQYF.